What follows is one T cell receptor beta chain and its context. The sample is drawn from a study of blood T cell repertoires in COVID-19. Across the whole study: Acute-phase and convalescent COVID-19 samples originated in the United States, Italy and Spain. Nucleic acid was either cDNA or gDNA, and it came from T cells, B-cell-depleted T cells, or PBMCs.

The repertoire was sequenced with immunoSEQ multiplex PCR; TCRdb's copy has only in-frame clones and lacks some. The profile shows 250,000 to 350,000 clones, 65% to 85% of them singletons. Enrolled during active infection, Seattle patients were then followed longitudinally. The CDR3 is 15 residues long. With V trimmed by 0 bases and J by 6 bases, 10 bases remained unmatched. Germline assignment: CDR1 SQVTM and CDR2 ANQGSEA. This TCR was recovered from a person aged 65 to 79 with COVID-19, enrolled during active disease. The chain employs TRBV29-1 and TRBJ1-2; 7 bases align to TRBD1. Sequenced: peripheral blood. DNA of the CDR3: TGCAGCGTTGAAGATTACACAGGGGAGATAGATGGCTACACCTTC. Amino acids: CSVEDYTGEIDGYTF. Variable domain in full (rest from reference TRBV29-1 and TRBJ1-2): SAVISQKPSRDICQRGTSLTIQCQVDSQVTMMFWYRQQPGQSLTLIATANQGSEATYESGFVIDKFPISRPNLTFSTLTVSNMSPEDSSIYLCSVEDYTGEIDGYTFGSGTRLTVV.